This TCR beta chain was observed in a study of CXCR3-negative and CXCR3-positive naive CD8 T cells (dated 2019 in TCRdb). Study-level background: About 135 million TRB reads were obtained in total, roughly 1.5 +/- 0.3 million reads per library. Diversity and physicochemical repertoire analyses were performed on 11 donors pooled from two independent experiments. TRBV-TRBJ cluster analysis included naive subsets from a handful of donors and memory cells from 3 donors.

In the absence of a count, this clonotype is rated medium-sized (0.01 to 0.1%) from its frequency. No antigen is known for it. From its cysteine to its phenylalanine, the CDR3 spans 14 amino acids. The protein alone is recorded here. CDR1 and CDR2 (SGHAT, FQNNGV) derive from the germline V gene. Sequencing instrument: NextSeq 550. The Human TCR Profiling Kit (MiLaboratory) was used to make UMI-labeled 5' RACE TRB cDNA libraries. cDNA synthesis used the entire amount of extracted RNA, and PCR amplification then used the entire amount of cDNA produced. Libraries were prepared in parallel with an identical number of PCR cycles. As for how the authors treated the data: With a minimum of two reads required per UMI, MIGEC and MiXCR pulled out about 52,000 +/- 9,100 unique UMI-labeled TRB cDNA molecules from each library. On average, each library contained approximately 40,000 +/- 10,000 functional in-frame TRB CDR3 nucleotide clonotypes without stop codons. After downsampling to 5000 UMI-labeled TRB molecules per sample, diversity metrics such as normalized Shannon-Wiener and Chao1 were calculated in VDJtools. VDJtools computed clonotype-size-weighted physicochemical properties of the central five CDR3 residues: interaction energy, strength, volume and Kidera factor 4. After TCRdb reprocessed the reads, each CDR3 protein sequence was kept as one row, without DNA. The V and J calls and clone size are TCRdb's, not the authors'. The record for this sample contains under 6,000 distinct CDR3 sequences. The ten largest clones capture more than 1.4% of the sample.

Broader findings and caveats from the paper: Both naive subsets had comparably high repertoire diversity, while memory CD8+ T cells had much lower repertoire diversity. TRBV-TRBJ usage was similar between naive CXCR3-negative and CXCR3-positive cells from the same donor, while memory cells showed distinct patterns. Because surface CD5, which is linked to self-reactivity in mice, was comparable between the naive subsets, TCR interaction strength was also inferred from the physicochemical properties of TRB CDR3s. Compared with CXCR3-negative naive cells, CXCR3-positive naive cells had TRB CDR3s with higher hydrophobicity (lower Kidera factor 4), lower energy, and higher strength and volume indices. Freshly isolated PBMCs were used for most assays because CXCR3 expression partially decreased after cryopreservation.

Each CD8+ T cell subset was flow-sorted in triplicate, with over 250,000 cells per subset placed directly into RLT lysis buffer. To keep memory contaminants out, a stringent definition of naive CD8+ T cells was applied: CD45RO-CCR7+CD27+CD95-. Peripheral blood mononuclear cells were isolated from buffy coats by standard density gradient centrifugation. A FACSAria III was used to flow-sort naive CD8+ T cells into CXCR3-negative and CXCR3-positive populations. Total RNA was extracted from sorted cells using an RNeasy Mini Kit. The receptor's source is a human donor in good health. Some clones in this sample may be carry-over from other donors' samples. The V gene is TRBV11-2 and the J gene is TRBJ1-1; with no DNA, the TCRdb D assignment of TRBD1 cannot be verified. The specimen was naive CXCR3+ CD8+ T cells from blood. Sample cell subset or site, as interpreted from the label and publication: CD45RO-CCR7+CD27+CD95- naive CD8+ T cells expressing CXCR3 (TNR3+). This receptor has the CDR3 CASSLVGGGTEAFF.